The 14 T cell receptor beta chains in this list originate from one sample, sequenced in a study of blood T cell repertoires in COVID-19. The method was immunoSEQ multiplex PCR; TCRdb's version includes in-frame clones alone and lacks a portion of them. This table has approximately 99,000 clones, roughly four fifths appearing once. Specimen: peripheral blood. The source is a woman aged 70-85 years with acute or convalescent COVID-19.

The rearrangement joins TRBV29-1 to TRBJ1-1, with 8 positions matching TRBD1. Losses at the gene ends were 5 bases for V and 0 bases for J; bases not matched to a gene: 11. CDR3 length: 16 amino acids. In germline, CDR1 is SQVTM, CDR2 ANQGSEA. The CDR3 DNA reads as TGCAGCGTTTGGGGACAGGTCACCTCCATGAACACTGAAGCTTTCTTT. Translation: CSVWGQVTSMNTEAFF.

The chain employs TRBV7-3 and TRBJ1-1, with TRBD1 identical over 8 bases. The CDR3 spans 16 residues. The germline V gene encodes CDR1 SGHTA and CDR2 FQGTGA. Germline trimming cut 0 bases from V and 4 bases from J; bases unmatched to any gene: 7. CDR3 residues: CASSLTGGQGSTEAFF. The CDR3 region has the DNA TGTGCCAGCAGCTTAACCGGAGGACAGGGAAGCACTGAAGCTTTCTTT. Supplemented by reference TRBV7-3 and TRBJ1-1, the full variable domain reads GAGVSQTPSNKVTEKGKYVELRCDPISGHTALYWYRQSLGQGPEFLIYFQGTGAADDSGLPNDRFFAVRPEGSVSTLKIQRTERGDSAVYLCASSLTGGQGSTEAFFGQGTRLTVV.

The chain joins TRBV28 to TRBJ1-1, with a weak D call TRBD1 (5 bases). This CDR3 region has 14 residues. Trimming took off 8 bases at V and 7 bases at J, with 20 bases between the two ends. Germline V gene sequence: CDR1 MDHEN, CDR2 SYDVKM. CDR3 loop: CASAGGDAKGEAFF. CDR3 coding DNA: TGTGCCAGCGCCGGGGGAGACGCGAAGGGTGAAGCTTTCTTT.

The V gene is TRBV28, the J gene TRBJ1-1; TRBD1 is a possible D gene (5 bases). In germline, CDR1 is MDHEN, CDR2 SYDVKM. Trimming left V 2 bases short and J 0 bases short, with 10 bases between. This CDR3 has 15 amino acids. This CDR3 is CASSLPTALNTEAFF. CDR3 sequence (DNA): TGTGCCAGCAGTTTACCGACAGCTTTGAACACTGAAGCTTTCTTT. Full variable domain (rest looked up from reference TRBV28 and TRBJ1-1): DVKVTQSSRYLVKRTGEKVFLECVQDMDHENMFWYRQDPGLGLRLIYFSYDVKMKEKGDIPEGYSVSREKKERFSLILESASTNQTSMYLCASSLPTALNTEAFFGQGTRLTVV.

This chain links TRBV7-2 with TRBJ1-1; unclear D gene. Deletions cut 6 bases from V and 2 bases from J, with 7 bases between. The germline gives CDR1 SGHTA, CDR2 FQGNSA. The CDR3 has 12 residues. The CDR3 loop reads CASRLSNTEAFF. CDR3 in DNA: TGTGCCAGCAGACTTAGTAACACTGAAGCTTTCTTT. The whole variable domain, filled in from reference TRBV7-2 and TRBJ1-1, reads GAGVSQSPSNKVTEKGKDVELRCDPISGHTALYWYRQSLGQGLEFLIYFQGNSAPDKSGLPSDRFSAERTGGSVSTLTIQRTQQEDSAVYLCASRLSNTEAFFGQGTRLTVV.

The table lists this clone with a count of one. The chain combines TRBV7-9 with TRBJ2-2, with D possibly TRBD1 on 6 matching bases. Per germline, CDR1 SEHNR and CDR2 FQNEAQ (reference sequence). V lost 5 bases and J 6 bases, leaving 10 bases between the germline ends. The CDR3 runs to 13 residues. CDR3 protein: CASSPRGAGELFF. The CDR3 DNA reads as TGTGCCAGCAGCCCCAGGGGTGCCGGGGAGCTGTTTTTT.

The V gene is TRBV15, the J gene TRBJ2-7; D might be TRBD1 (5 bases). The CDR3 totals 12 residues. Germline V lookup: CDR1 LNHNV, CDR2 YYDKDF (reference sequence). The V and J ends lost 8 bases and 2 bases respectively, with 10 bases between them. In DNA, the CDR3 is TGTGCCACCTTAGGACAAGCCTACGAGCAGTACGTC. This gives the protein CATLGQAYEQYV.

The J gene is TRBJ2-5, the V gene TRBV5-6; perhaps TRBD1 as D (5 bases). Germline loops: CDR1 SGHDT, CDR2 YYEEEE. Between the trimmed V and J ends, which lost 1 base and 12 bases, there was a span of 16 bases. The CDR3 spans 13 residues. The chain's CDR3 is CASSLLWGRAEYF. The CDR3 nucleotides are TGTGCCAGCAGCTTGTTATGGGGCCGGGCTGAGTACTTC.

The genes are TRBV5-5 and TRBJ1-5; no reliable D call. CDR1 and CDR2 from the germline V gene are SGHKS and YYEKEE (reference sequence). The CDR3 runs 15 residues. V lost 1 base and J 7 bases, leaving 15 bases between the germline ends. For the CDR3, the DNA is TGTGCCAGCAGCTTGCTTGACGGCGCGGGGCAGCCCCAGCATTTT. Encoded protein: CASSLLDGAGQPQHF. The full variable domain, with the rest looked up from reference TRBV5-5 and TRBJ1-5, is DAGVTQSPTHLIKTRGQQVTLRCSPISGHKSVSWYQQVLGQGPQFIFQYYEKEERGRGNFPDRFSARQFPNYSSELNVNALLLGDSALYLCASSLLDGAGQPQHFGDGTRLSIL.

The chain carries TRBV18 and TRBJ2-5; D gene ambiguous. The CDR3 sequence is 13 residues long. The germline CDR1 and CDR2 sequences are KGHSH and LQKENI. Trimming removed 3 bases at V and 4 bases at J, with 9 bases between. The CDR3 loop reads CASSPGVGETQYF. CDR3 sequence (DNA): TGTGCCAGCTCACCTGGAGTGGGAGAGACCCAGTACTTC.

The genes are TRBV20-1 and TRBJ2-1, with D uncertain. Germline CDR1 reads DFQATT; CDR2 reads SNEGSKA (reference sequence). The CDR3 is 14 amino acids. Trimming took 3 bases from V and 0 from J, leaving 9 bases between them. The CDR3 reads CSASNTHSYNEQFF. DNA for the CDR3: TGCAGTGCTAGTAACACCCACTCCTACAATGAGCAGTTCTTC.

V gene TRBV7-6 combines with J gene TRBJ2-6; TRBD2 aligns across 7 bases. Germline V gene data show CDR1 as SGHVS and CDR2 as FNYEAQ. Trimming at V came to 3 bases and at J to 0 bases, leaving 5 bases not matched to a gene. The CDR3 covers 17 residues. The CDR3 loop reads CASSLPTGGSGANVLTF. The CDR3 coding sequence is TGTGCCAGCAGCTTGCCCACGGGGGGCTCTGGGGCCAACGTCCTGACTTTC.

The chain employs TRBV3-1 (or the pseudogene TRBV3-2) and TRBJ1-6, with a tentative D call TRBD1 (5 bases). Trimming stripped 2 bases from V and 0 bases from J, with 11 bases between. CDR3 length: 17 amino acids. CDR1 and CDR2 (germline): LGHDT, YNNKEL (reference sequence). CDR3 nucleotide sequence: TGTGCCAGCAGCCAAAGACAGCCCAGCTCCTATAATTCACCCCTCCACTTT. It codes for CASSQRQPSSYNSPLHF.

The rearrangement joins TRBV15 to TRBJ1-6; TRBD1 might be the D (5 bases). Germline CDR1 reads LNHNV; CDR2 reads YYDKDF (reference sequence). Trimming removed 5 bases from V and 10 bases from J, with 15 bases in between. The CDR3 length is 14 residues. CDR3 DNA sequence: TGTGCCACCAGCTTTAGGACAAGTGGATCACCCCTCCACTTT. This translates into CATSFRTSGSPLHF.